This T cell receptor beta chain came from a study of regulatory T cells in long-lasting Graves disease. Regarding the study as a whole: The study found TRBV28, TRBJ1-2 and TRBJ2-5 favored in persistent disease. Less diverse TCR repertoires were seen in persistent Graves' patients than in newly diagnosed ones.

This clonotype showed up just a few times. Antigen: not known. CDR1 is SEHNR and CDR2 is FQNEAQ in the germline V gene (reference sequence). The CDR3 sequence is 17 residues long. V was pared by 5 bases and J by 2 bases, with 19 bases between. Time point defined: persistent/refractory GD, antithyroid drugs over 5 years with positive TRAb. From PBMCs, RNA was extracted and then used to make the TCR library. Each of the patients was recruited from an endocrinology department situated in Xi'an, China. Peripheral blood, around 9.7 milliliters per patient, was collected in EDTA tubes. Both iRepertoire HTBI primers and Arm-PCR of CDR3 regions were used to build the TCR beta libraries. Each CDR3 protein gets one entry after TCRdb re-called the multiplex PCR reads with MiXCR. Among roughly 430,000 distinct CDR3 sequences, around 20% were seen once, and the ten largest hold 14%.

The sequence was collected from a female donor with Graves disease. Specimen: peripheral blood mononuclear cells (PBMCs), collected when the disease was refractory, from a patient treated with antithyroid drugs. V and J are TRBV7-9 and TRBJ2-1; D gene ambiguous. The CDR3 DNA is TGTGCCAGCAGCCCGAAGCGTCGGCTGCGGCCCTACAATGAGCAGTTCTTC. It translates to CASSPKRRLRPYNEQFF.